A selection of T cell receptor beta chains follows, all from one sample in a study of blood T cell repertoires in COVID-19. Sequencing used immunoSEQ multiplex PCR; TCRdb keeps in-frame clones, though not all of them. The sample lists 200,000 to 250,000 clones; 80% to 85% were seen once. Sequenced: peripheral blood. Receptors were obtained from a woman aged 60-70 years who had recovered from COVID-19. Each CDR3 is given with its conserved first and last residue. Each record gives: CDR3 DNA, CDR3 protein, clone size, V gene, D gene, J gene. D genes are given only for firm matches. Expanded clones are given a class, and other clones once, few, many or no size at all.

TGTGCCAGCAGTTTTGGGAGGTTCACTGAAGCTTTCTTT,CASSFGRFTEAFF,-,TRBV28,-,TRBJ1-1
TGTGCCAGCAGCGCAGACGACGGGTATGATACTGAAGCTTTCTTT,CASSADDGYDTEAFF,-,TRBV9,-,TRBJ1-1
TGTGCCAGCAACAAAGGGAGGGGGACGACCTACGAGCAGTACTTC,CASNKGRGTTYEQYF,-,TRBV11-2,-,TRBJ2-7
TGTGCCAGCAGTTTATCTAGGAGGGGCTACACCTTC,CASSLSRRGYTF,-,TRBV12-3/TRBV12-4,-,TRBJ1-2
TGTGCCATCTCAGCTACCCGCGGCAGTCTCTCCTACAATGAGCAGTTCTTC,CAISATRGSLSYNEQFF,-,TRBV19,-,TRBJ2-1
TGTGCAAGTCGCTCACTCCAGGGGGCAACGTGTAACACTGAAGCTTTCTTT,CASRSLQGATCNTEAFF,-,TRBV12-2,-,TRBJ1-1
TGTGCCAGCAGTTTATCCGTGGGCGGGGGGGCGCCGTACGAGCAGTACTTC,CASSLSVGGGAPYEQYF,-,TRBV27,TRBD2,TRBJ2-7
TGTGCCAGCAGCCAAGAGAATATCCGATTAGGGGCTAACTATGGCTACACCTTC,CASSQENIRLGANYGYTF,-,TRBV4-2,-,TRBJ1-2
TGTGCCAGAAGCTCAGGGGTCACGAACACCGGGGAGCTGTTTTTT,CARSSGVTNTGELFF,-,TRBV5-3,-,TRBJ2-2
TGTGCCAGCAGCGTCGGGAACAGCGCAGATACGCAGTATTTT,CASSVGNSADTQYF,-,TRBV11-3,-,TRBJ2-3
TGCAGCGCCGAGCCGGAGGGGCGTGAAGCTTTCTTT,CSAEPEGREAFF,-,TRBV29-1,-,TRBJ1-1
TGTGCCACCTCACGGCAGGTTAATGAAAAACTGTTTTTT,CATSRQVNEKLFF,-,TRBV15,-,TRBJ1-4
TGTGCCAGCAGCACAGAGACAGGGACTGAAGCTTTCTTT,CASSTETGTEAFF,-,TRBV11-2,TRBD1,TRBJ1-1
TGCGCCAGCAGCTTGTATCCAGCGGGGGCCTACAATGAGCAGTTCTTC,CASSLYPAGAYNEQFF,-,TRBV5-1,TRBD2,TRBJ2-1
TGCGCCAGCAGCTCCAAAGGTCTGGACATACGGCAGGCAAACACCGGGGAGCTGTTTTTT,CASSSKGLDIRQANTGELFF,-,TRBV4-3,-,TRBJ2-2
TGTGCCAGCAGCAGAGGGACTAGCGATAGCTACGAGCAGTACTTC,CASSRGTSDSYEQYF,-,TRBV5-6,TRBD2,TRBJ2-7
TGTGCCAGCAGCGGTGACAGGGGGAAAGGCAATGAGCAGTTCTTC,CASSGDRGKGNEQFF,once,TRBV9,TRBD1,TRBJ2-1
TGCGCCAGCAGCACAAACCCAGGAAACACCATATATTTT,CASSTNPGNTIYF,once,TRBV5-1,-,TRBJ1-3
TGTGCCAGTCTAGGGGACACTGAAGCTTTCTTT,CASLGDTEAFF,many,TRBV21-1,-,TRBJ1-1
TGTGCCAGCAGGGTTAATTACGGACCCCTCCACTTT,CASRVNYGPLHF,once,TRBV2,-,TRBJ1-6
TGTGCCAGCAGTTATTCGCGACAGGTTAGCTATGGCTACACCTTC,CASSYSRQVSYGYTF,-,TRBV6-5,-,TRBJ1-2
TGCGCCAGCAGCTTGGAAGGGACTAGCGGGGATCAAGAGACCCAGTACTTC,CASSLEGTSGDQETQYF,-,TRBV5-1,TRBD2,TRBJ2-5
TGTGCCAGCAGCGAGAGGGAAACGGGGACCCAGTACTTC,CASSERETGTQYF,-,TRBV9,-,TRBJ2-5
TGTGCCAGCAGCGGACGCCGGGACACATATGGCTACACCTTC,CASSGRRDTYGYTF,-,TRBV7-8,-,TRBJ1-2